The 25 T cell receptor beta chains below come from one sample, sequenced in a study of monozygotic twins with inflammatory bowel disease. TCRdb reworked the 5' RACE reads into one entry per CDR3 protein, no DNA. The repertoire shows 350,000 to 400,000 distinct CDR3 sequences; the top ten hold just over 2.5%. The source material was blood. The receptors shown here come from a human donor with ulcerative colitis or Crohn's disease, or a healthy co-twin of an affected twin (not recorded which).

This chain links TRBV30 with TRBJ2-3; TCRdb gives TRBD1 as the D gene, but with no DNA this cannot be confirmed. This CDR3 has 14 residues. From germline, CDR1 is GTSNPN and CDR2 SVGIG (reference sequence). The CDR3 reads CACPTGVGTDTQYF.

V and J are TRBV7-2 and TRBJ2-3; TCRdb gives TRBD2 as the D gene, but with no DNA this cannot be confirmed. Looked up from germline, CDR1 is SGHTA and CDR2 is FQGNSA. CDR3 length: 16 amino acids. This chain's CDR3 is CASSSKRGANTDTQYF.

The rearrangement joins TRBV7-2 to TRBJ2-4; TCRdb lists TRBD1, though no DNA is available to test this call. Germline V gene data show CDR1 as SGHTA and CDR2 as FQGNSA. The CDR3 is 15 residues long. CDR3 sequence: CASSLSGQGGNIQYF.

The J gene is TRBJ1-5, the V gene TRBV6-1; TCRdb lists TRBD1, though no DNA is available to test this call. Germline values: CDR1 MNHNS, CDR2 SASEGT. The CDR3 is made up of 17 amino acids. The CDR3 loop reads CASILGQGARGGQPQHF.

The V and J genes are TRBV6-2 or TRBV6-3 and TRBJ2-7; the TCRdb call, TRBD1, lacks DNA for checking. This CDR3 has 12 residues. CDR1 and CDR2 from the germline V gene are MNHEY and SVGEGT. The chain's CDR3 is CASSRVPYEQYF.

The chain joins TRBV13 to TRBJ2-7; the TCRdb call, TRBD2, lacks DNA for checking. This CDR3 is 13 amino acids long. Germline CDR1 reads PRHDT; CDR2 reads FYEKMQ (reference sequence). The CDR3 loop is CASSYGLAYEQYF.

This chain uses TRBV7-6 with TRBJ2-1; TCRdb's D call, TRBD2, is unchecked because there is no DNA. Germline lookup yields CDR1 SGHVS and CDR2 FNYEAQ. This CDR3 is 15 amino acids long. CDR3 in amino acids: CASSLVFAGGGEQFF. Full variable domain (remainder filled in from reference TRBV7-6 and TRBJ2-1): GAGVSQSPRYKVTKRGQDVALRCDPISGHVSLYWYRQALGQGPEFLTYFNYEAQQDKSGLPNDRFSAERPEGSISTLTIQRTEQRDSAMYRCASSLVFAGGGEQFFGPGTRLTVL.

The chain carries TRBV7-6 and TRBJ1-5. There are 17 residues in the CDR3. The germline V gene encodes CDR1 SGHVS and CDR2 FNYEAQ. CDR3 sequence: CASSLGQAGWGNQPQHF.

The genes are TRBV2 and TRBJ1-1; the TCRdb D gene call, TRBD1, has no DNA to confirm it. The CDR3 contains 17 residues. Germline V gene sequence: CDR1 SNHLY, CDR2 FYNNEI. CDR3 region: CASSERPRHRGGTEAFF. The whole variable domain, filled in from reference TRBV2 and TRBJ1-1, reads EPEVTQTPSHQVTQMGQEVILRCVPISNHLYFYWYRQILGQKVEFLVSFYNNEISEKSEIFDDQFSVERPDGSNFTLKIRSTKLEDSAMYFCASSERPRHRGGTEAFFGQGTRLTVV.

The chain carries TRBV7-8 and TRBJ1-2. CDR1 is SGHVS and CDR2 is FQNEAQ in the germline V gene. The CDR3 runs 15 residues. CDR3 sequence: CASSPSEPKPDGYTF.

This sequence joins TRBV20-1 and TRBJ2-1. There are 13 residues in the CDR3. Germline V gene lookup returns CDR1 DFQATT and CDR2 SNEGSKA (reference sequence). The CDR3 protein is CSASVRGRIEQFF.

The chain links TRBV20-1 to TRBJ2-7; the D call from TCRdb, TRBD2, cannot be confirmed without DNA. The CDR3 contains 15 residues. Looked up from germline, CDR1 is DFQATT and CDR2 is SNEGSKA (reference sequence). The CDR3 spells CSALSSGGVSYEQYF.

This CDR3 is CASSLGRNTGELFF. The chain has TRBV12-3 or TRBV12-4 and TRBJ2-2. There are 14 residues in the CDR3.

The chain combines TRBV6-6 with TRBJ1-5; TCRdb's D gene call, TRBD1, goes unchecked for lack of DNA. Per the germline V gene, CDR1 is MNHNY and CDR2 is SVGAGI (reference sequence). The CDR3 extends over 13 amino acids. CDR3 in amino acids: CASSLQGYQPQHF.

The V gene is TRBV7-2, the J gene TRBJ2-7. CDR1 is SGHTA, CDR2 FQGNSA, per germline. This CDR3 region has 14 residues. The CDR3 protein is CASSLGRIAYEQYF.

The CDR3 loop reads CASSFDSLWNTEAFF. The genes are TRBV7-9 and TRBJ1-1; the TCRdb call, TRBD1, lacks DNA for checking. CDR3 length: 15 residues. CDR1 SEHNR and CDR2 FQNEAQ come from the germline V gene (reference sequence).

This chain's CDR3 is CASSIGIGGYTDTQYF. The chain combines TRBV19 with TRBJ2-3; TCRdb proposes TRBD1, but this gene call is untestable without DNA. There are 16 residues in the CDR3. Germline-derived CDR1 and CDR2 are LNHDA and SQIVND (reference sequence).

The chain employs TRBV4-3 and TRBJ2-1; the D call from TCRdb, TRBD1, cannot be confirmed without DNA. This CDR3 comprises 16 residues. The germline gives CDR1 LGHNA, CDR2 YSLEER. The CDR3 reads CASSQDAGGARNEQFF.

This chain connects TRBV9 to TRBJ2-7; absent DNA, TCRdb's TRBD1 call cannot be checked. The germline CDR1 and CDR2 sequences are SGDLS and YYNGEE. This CDR3 has 15 amino acids. This CDR3 reads CASSVGTVPSYEQYF.

The chain uses TRBV3-1 and TRBJ2-2; TCRdb gives TRBD2 as the D gene, but with no DNA this cannot be confirmed. CDR1 and CDR2 from the germline V gene are LGHDT and YNNKEL (reference sequence). The length of the CDR3 is 16 residues. The CDR3 loop is CASRVAGARVTGELFF.

The chain links TRBV20-1 to TRBJ1-1; TCRdb gives TRBD1 as the D gene, but with no DNA this cannot be confirmed. The CDR3 length is 12 residues. CDR1 and CDR2 from the germline V gene are DFQATT and SNEGSKA (reference sequence). Here the CDR3 reads CSAGQGITEAFF.

J is TRBJ2-2 and V is TRBV6-1; the D call of TRBD1 rests on TCRdb alone, since no DNA is present to check it. The CDR3 extends over 16 amino acids. Looked up from germline, CDR1 is MNHNS and CDR2 is SASEGT. CDR3 protein: CASSEAPDSRTGELFF.

The rearrangement links TRBV20-1 to TRBJ2-1; TCRdb's assignment of TRBD2 cannot be checked, as there is no DNA. There are 15 residues in the CDR3. Germline V gives CDR1 DFQATT, CDR2 SNEGSKA (reference sequence). The CDR3 sequence is CSASTGTSGGDEQFF.

The genes are TRBV7-8 and TRBJ2-5; TCRdb returns TRBD1, unconfirmable since there is no DNA. The germline gives CDR1 SGHVS, CDR2 FQNEAQ. The CDR3 covers 13 residues. The CDR3 sequence: CASSLNRGETQYF. The whole variable domain, filled in from reference TRBV7-8 and TRBJ2-5, reads GAGVSQSPRYKVAKRGQDVALRCDPISGHVSLFWYQQALGQGPEFLTYFQNEAQLDKSGLPSDRFFAERPEGSVSTLKIQRTQQEDSAVYLCASSLNRGETQYFGPGTRLLVL.

The rearrangement links TRBV19 to TRBJ1-5; as DNA is missing, the TRBD1 call by TCRdb cannot be tested. Germline V gene data show CDR1 as LNHDA and CDR2 as SQIVND (reference sequence). The CDR3 is 16 amino acids. The CDR3 loop is CASISRDSYSNQPQHF.